This TCR beta chain was captured by sequencing in a study of glioma-infiltrating T cells after dendritic cell vaccination. Study summary: At biweekly intervals, patients got three intradermal dendritic cell vaccine injections.

CDR1 and CDR2 from the germline V gene are MNHEY and SVGAGI. This CDR3 spans 16 amino acids. With V trimmed by 4 bases and J by 0 bases, 7 bases remained unmatched. The immunoSEQ assay amplified TCRB CDR3 from up to roughly 2 ug DNA. The table came from immunoSEQ multiplex PCR; TCRdb's copy has only in-frame clones and leaves some out. The table lists under 100,000 clones, 75% to 85% of them singletons. Fresh-frozen tumor tissue and more than two years of survival data were available for all. The sample consisted of blood, taken before dendritic cell vaccination. This TCR came from a human donor with glioblastoma. The chain has TRBV6-5 and TRBJ2-7; 9 bases match TRBD1. The CDR3 loop is CASSSLGQGTSYEQYF. As DNA, the CDR3 is TGTGCCAGCAGTTCCCTTGGACAGGGGACCTCCTACGAGCAGTACTTC.